This T cell receptor beta chain was sequenced for a study of cytomegalovirus exposure and HLA in healthy donors. General study findings and limits: Sequencing depth across donors, presence/absence analyses assumed, was roughly uniform.

Points on this clone: Its target is unknown.

Amplification used 60 Vbeta primers and 13 Jbeta primers. Libraries were prepared by immunoSEQ multiplex PCR; TCRdb keeps only in-frame clonotypes and omits some of them. This repertoire shows some 210,000 clones, about 89% found once; its top ten account for 1% to 1.5%. Trimming removed 3 bases from V and 2 bases from J, with 5 bases in between. This CDR3 has 13 residues. Germline V gives CDR1 SGDLS, CDR2 YYNGEE. The clonotype comes from a man aged 25-40 years in good health and CMV-seronegative. The rearrangement uses TRBV9 and TRBJ2-2; D uncertain. Sample: PBMCs. CDR3 sequence: CASSAPNTGELFF. The CDR3 bases are TGTGCCAGCAGCGCCCCAAACACCGGGGAGCTGTTTTTT.